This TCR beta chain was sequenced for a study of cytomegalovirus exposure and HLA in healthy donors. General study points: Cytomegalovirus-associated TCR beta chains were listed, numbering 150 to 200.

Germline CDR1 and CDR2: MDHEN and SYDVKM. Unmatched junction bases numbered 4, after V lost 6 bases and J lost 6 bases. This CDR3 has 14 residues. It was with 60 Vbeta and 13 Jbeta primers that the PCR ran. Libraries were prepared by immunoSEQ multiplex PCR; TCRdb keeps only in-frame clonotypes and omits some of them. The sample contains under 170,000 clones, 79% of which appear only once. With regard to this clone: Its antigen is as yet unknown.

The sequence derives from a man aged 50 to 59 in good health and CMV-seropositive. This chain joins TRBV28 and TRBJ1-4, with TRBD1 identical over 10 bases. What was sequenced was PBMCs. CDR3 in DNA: TGTGCCAGCAGCCCCGGGACAGGGGATGAAAAACTGTTTTTT. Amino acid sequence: CASSPGTGDEKLFF.